The clone carrying this TCR beta chain was found many times. The antigen remains undetermined. This entry comes from a study of CD8 T cells in ankylosing spondylitis. Study outcomes and limitations: Fewer than 10 highly homologous variants formed a TCR beta motif that appeared characteristic of ankylosing spondylitis blood.

Construction of TCR beta libraries was performed using quantitative 5'-RACE with molecular barcodes. A single record per CDR3 protein comes from TCRdb applying MiXCR to the 5' RACE reads. The sample has 150,000 to 200,000 distinct CDR3 sequences; about 16% are singletons. The CDR3 sequence is 15 residues long. Trimming took off 1 base at V and 0 bases at J, with 10 bases between the two ends. CDR1 SGHRS and CDR2 YFSETQ come from the germline V gene. This sequence originates from a male donor with ankylosing spondylitis or in good health (not recorded which). Specimen: blood, either unsorted or a sorted T cell fraction (not recorded which). This chain uses TRBV5-1 with TRBJ1-1; maybe TRBD1 (5 bases). In DNA form, the CDR3 reads TGCGCCAGCAGCTTGAATCGGGGGATGAACACTGAAGCTTTCTTT. It specifies CASSLNRGMNTEAFF.